This TCR beta chain was captured by sequencing in a study of blood T cell repertoires in COVID-19. Turning to the study itself: Italy, Spain and the United States were the sources of the convalescent and acute COVID-19 samples.

This clone was seen once. The germline gives CDR1 SGHTA, CDR2 FQGNSA. This CDR3 is built from 18 residues. The ends lost 5 bases at V and 4 bases at J; junction bases unmatched: 9. In the authors' methods: Counts of nucleated cells, estimated from reference gene primer amplification, were obtained. Assay: immunoSEQ multiplex PCR; the TCRdb copy retains only in-frame clones and omits some. V and J calls and clone size are those listed in that table; D and trimming were worked out from the DNA. The table has around 190,000 clones, approximately 79% seen once. This clonotype was sampled from a woman in her forties or fifties with acute or convalescent COVID-19. Sequenced input: peripheral blood. The J gene is TRBJ2-3, the V gene TRBV7-2; 16 nucleotides line up with TRBD2. CDR3 DNA sequence: TGTGCCAGCAGCCTGCACCCCGGGACTAGCGGGGGGGCAGATACGCAGTATTTT. Translated: CASSLHPGTSGGADTQYF.